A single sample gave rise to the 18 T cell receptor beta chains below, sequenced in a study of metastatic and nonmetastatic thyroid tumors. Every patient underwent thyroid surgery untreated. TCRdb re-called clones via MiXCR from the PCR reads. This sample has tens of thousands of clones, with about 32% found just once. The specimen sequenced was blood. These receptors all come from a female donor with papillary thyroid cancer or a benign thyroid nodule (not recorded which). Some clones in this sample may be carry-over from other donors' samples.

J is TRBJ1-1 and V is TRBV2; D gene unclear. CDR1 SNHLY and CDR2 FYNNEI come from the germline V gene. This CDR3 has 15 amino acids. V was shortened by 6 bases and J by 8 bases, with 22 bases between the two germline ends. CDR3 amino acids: CASSLNPKATREAFF. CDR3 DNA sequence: TGTGCCAGCAGCTTAAACCCGAAGGCCACAAGGGAAGCTTTCTTT. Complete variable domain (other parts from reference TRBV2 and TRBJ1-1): EPEVTQTPSHQVTQMGQEVILRCVPISNHLYFYWYRQILGQKVEFLVSFYNNEISEKSEIFDDQFSVERPDGSNFTLKIRSTKLEDSAMYFCASSLNPKATREAFFGQGTRLTVV.

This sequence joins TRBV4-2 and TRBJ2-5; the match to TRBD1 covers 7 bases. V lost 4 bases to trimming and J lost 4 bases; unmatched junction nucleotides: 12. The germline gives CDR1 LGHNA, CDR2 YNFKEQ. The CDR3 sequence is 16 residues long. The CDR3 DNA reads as TGTGCCAGCAGCCCCGGAACTACAGGGGACGGAGAGACCCAGTACTTC. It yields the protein CASSPGTTGDGETQYF.

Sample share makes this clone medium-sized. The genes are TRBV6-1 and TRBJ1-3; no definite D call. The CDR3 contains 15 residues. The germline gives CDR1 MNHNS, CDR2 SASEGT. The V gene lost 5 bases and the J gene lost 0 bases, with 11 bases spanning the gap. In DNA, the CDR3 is TGTGCCAGCAGTTTATCGCTGAGCTCTGGAAACACCATATATTTT. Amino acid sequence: CASSLSLSSGNTIYF.

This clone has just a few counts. CDR3 amino acids: CASRSRGNTDTQYF. CDR3 bases: TGTGCCAGTAGATCAAGAGGGAACACAGATACGCAGTATTTT. The chain is built from TRBV19 and TRBJ2-3; possibly TRBD2 for D (5 bases). Germline-derived CDR1 and CDR2 are LNHDA and SQIVND (reference sequence). This CDR3 spans 14 amino acids. Deletions cut 6 bases from V and 2 bases from J, with 12 bases between.

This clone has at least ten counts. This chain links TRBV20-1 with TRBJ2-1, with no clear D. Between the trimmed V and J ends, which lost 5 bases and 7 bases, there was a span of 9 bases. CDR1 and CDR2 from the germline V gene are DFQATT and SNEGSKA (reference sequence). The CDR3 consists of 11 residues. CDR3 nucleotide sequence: TGCAGTGCTGGGGATCGGAATGAGCAGTTCTTC. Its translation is CSAGDRNEQFF.

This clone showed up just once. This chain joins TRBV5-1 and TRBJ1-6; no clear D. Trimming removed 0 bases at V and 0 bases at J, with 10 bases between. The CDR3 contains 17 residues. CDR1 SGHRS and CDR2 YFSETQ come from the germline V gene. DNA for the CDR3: TGCGCCAGCAGCTTGGAACCCATGAGCTCCTATAATTCACCCCTCCACTTT. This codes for CASSLEPMSSYNSPLHF.

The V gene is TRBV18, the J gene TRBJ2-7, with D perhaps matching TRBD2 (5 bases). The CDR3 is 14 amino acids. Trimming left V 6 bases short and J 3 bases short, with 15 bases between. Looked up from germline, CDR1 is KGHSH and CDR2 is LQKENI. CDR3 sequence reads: CASSPGRGFYEQYF. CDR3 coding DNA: TGTGCCAGCTCTCCCGGTAGAGGGTTCTACGAGCAGTACTTC.

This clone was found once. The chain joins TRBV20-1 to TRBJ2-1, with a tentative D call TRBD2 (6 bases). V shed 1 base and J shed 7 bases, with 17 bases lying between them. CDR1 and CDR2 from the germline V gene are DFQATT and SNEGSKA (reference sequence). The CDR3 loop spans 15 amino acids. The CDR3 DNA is TGCAGTGCTAGAGGGTCGGCGGGACGCCAAAATGAGCAGTTCTTC. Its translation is CSARGSAGRQNEQFF.

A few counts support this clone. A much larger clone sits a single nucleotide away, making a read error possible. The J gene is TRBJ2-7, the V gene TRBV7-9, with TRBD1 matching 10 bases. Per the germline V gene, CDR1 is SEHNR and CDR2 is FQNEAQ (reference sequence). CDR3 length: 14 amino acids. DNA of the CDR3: TGTGCCAGCATCTTAGTAGGGACAGGGGCCGAGCAGTACTTC. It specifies CASILVGTGAEQYF.

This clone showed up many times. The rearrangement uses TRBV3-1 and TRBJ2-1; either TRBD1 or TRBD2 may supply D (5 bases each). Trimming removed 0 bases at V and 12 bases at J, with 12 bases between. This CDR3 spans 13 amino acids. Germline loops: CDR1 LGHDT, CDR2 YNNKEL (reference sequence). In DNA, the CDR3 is TGTGCCAGCAGCCAAGATTTCGGGGCCCCGCAGTTCTTC. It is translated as CASSQDFGAPQFF.

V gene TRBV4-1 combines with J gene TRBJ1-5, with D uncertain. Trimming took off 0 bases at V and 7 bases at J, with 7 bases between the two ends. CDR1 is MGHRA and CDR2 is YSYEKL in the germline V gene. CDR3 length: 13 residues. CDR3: CASSQERRQPQHF. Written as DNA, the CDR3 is TGCGCCAGCAGCCAAGAACGTCGACAGCCCCAGCATTTT.

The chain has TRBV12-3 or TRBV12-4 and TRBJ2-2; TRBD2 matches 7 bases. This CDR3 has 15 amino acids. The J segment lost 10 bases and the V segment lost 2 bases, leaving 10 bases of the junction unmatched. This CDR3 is CASSLLAGVTLELFF. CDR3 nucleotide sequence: TGTGCCAGCAGTTTACTGGCGGGAGTCACCTTGGAGCTGTTTTTT.

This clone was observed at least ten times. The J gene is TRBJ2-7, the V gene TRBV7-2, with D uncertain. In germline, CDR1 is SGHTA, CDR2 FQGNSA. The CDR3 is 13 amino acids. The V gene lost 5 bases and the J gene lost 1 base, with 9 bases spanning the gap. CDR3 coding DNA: TGTGCCAGCAGCCCCTCCCCTTCCTACGAGCAGTACTTC. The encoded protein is CASSPSPSYEQYF.

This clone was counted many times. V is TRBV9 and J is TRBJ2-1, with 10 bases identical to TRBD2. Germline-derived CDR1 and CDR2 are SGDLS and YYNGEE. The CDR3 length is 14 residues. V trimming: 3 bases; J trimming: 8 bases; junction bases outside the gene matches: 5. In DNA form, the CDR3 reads TGTGCCAGCAGCGCAATAGCGGGAGGTGATGAGCAGTTCTTC. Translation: CASSAIAGGDEQFF.

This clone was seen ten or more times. CDR3 loop: CASGVGGRQGKAFF. Written as DNA, the CDR3 is TGTGCTAGTGGGGTGGGAGGACGACAGGGCAAAGCTTTCTTT. This chain links TRBV12-5 with TRBJ1-1; 7 nucleotides align to TRBD1. V was pared by 6 bases and J by 9 bases, with 13 bases of the junction left unmatched. CDR1 is LGHNT, CDR2 FRNRAP, per germline. The CDR3 consists of 14 residues.

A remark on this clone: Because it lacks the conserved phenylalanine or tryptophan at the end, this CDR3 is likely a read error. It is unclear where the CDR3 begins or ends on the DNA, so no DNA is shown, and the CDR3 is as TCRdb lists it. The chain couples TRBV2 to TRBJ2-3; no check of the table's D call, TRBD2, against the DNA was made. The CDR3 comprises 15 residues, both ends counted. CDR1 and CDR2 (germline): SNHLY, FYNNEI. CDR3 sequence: CASSETGSIADTQNS.

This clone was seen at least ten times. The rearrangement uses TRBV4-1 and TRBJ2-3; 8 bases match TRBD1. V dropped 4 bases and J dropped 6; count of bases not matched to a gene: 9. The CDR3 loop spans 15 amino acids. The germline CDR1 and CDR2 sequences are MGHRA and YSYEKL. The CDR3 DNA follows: TGCGCCAGCAGCCCGACAGGGGTCCGGTCGGATACGCAGTATTTT. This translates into CASSPTGVRSDTQYF.

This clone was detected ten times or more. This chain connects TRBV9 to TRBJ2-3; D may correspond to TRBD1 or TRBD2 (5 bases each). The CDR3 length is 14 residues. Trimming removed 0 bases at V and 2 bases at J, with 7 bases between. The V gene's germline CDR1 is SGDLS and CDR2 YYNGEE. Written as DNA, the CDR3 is TGTGCCAGCAGCGTAGCGGGACCCACAGATACGCAGTATTTT. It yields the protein CASSVAGPTDTQYF. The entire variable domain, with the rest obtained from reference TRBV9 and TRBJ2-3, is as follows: DSGVTQTPKHLITATGQRVTLRCSPRSGDLSVYWYQQSLDQGLQFLIQYYNGEERAKGNILERFSAQQFPDLHSELNLSSLELGDSALYFCASSVAGPTDTQYFGPGTRLTVL.